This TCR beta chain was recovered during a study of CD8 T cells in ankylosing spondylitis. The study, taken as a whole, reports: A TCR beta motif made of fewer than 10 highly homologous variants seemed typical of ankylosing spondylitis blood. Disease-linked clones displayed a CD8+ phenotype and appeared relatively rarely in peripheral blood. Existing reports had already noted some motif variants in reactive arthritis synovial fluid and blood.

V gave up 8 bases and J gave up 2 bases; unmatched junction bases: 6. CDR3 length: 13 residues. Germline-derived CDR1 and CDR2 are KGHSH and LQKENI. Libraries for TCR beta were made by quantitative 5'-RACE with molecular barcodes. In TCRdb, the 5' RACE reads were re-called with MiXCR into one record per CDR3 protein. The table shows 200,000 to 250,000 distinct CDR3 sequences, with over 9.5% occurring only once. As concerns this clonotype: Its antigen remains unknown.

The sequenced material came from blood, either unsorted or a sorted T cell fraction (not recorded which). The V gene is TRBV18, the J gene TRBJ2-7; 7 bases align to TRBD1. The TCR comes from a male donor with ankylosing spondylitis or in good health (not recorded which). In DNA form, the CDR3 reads TGTGCCAGCCCCCGGGACAGAACCTACGAGCAGTACTTC. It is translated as CASPRDRTYEQYF.